This T cell receptor (beta chain) was profiled in a study of regulatory T cells in long-lasting Graves disease. Study results and limitations: TRBV28, TRBJ1-2 and TRBJ2-5 emerged as the favored segments in persistent disease. Lower TCR diversity was seen in persistent Graves' patients than in newly diagnosed ones.

Documented time point: newly diagnosed GD, antithyroid drugs for less than 3 months. PBMCs provided the RNA from which the TCR library was made. A note on this clonotype: Its antigen is as yet unknown.

TCR beta libraries were built with iRepertoire HTBI primers and Arm-PCR of CDR3 regions. TCRdb used MiXCR to reprocess the multiplex PCR reads, holding one entry per CDR3 protein. This table holds about 560,000 distinct CDR3 sequences, more than 15% found once. The CDR3 loop spans 14 amino acids. Germline V gene lookup returns CDR1 MNHEY and CDR2 SMNVEV (reference sequence). V shed 8 bases, J shed 6 bases, and the junction held 7 bases outside the gene matches. These records were also assigned to another study, of T cells in Graves' hyperthyroidism and ophthalmopathy. In that study: Each diagnosis drew on symptoms, thyroxine, TRAb, thyroid ultrasound and orbital computed tomography findings. Before onset, by a median of approximately 6.8 months, the model predicted ophthalmopathy.

The rearrangement uses TRBV27 and TRBJ1-6; 7 bases align to TRBD1. The specimen was peripheral blood mononuclear cells (PBMCs), collected at new diagnosis, from a patient treated with antithyroid drugs. The clonotype was recovered from a man younger than 35 with Graves disease. The CDR3 sequence is CASGWGQINSPLHF. The CDR3 nucleotides are TGTGCCAGCGGGTGGGGACAGATTAATTCACCCCTCCACTTT.